A single sample gave rise to the 5 T cell receptor beta chains below, sequenced in a study of CD8 T cells in Susac syndrome. Random-hexamer reverse transcription was applied to about 0.45 to 1 ug RNA. TCRdb redid the calling of the immunoSEQ multiplex PCR reads with MiXCR, one entry per CDR3 protein. The table shows 250,000 to 350,000 distinct CDR3 sequences, with about 85% occurring only once. What was sequenced was CD8+ T cells from PBMCs. The receptor source for this set is a human donor with multiple sclerosis.

The chain couples TRBV6-5 to TRBJ1-1; no firm D call. Germline V gene lookup returns CDR1 MNHEY and CDR2 SVGAGI. V lost 0 bases and J 2 bases, leaving 22 bases between the germline ends. This CDR3 is 19 amino acids long. CDR3 sequence reads: CASSYSSFSSRESNTEAFF. DNA of the CDR3: TGTGCCAGCAGTTACTCGAGCTTCTCGTCCCGGGAATCCAACACTGAAGCTTTCTTT.

V gene TRBV29-1 combines with J gene TRBJ2-1, with D unclear. Germline-derived CDR1 and CDR2 are SQVTM and ANQGSEA. The CDR3 totals 11 residues. Trimming pared 2 bases from V and 6 bases from J, leaving 5 bases between. CDR3 coding DNA: TGCAGCGTTGAACCCGTCAATGAGCAGTTCTTC. This translates into CSVEPVNEQFF.

The chain joins TRBV30 to TRBJ2-2; 9 nucleotides match TRBD2. CDR1 is GTSNPN, CDR2 SVGIG, per germline (reference sequence). The CDR3 is made up of 16 amino acids. Germline trimming cut 2 bases from V and 7 bases from J; bases unmatched to any gene: 11. In DNA, the CDR3 is TGTGCCTGGAGTCCCCCGGGCGGGAGGGCCGTCGGGGAGCTGTTTTTT. Residues: CAWSPPGGRAVGELFF.

The rearrangement joins TRBV7-9 to TRBJ1-1; D uncertain. CDR3 length equals 16 residues. Germline lookup yields CDR1 SEHNR and CDR2 FQNEAQ (reference sequence). V shed 1 base and J shed 1 base, with 13 bases lying between them. Written as DNA, the CDR3 is TGTGCCAGCAGCTTAGTGGGCCAAAGTGGGAACACTGAAGCTTTCTTT. This gives the protein CASSLVGQSGNTEAFF.

This CDR3 is CASSQDWKDRWGGELFF. The CDR3 DNA is TGTGCCAGCAGCCAAGATTGGAAGGACAGGTGGGGCGGGGAGCTGTTTTTT. The rearrangement links TRBV14 to TRBJ2-2; 7 bases map to TRBD1. The CDR3 is made up of 17 amino acids. The V gene's germline CDR1 is SGHDN and CDR2 FVKESK. Unmatched junction bases numbered 11, after V lost 0 bases and J lost 7 bases.